The following is a TCR beta chain sequence with its context. These data belong to a study of T cell changes during pregnancy in multiple sclerosis. Libraries were prepared by immunoSEQ multiplex PCR; TCRdb keeps only in-frame clonotypes and omits some of them. The sample includes more than 85,000 clones, around 93% of them seen just once. The CDR3 length is 13 residues. The ends were cut back, 6 bases at V and 3 bases at J, with 12 bases in the middle. CDR1 KGHSH and CDR2 LQKENI come from the germline V gene. The clonotype comes from a female donor with multiple sclerosis, enrolled in a pregnancy study. This material consisted of peripheral blood, taken before pregnancy. The rearrangement links TRBV18 to TRBJ2-7; possibly TRBD2 for D (6 bases). This CDR3 reads CASSVWDFYEQYF. The CDR3 DNA sequence: TGTGCCAGCTCGGTCTGGGACTTCTACGAGCAGTACTTC.